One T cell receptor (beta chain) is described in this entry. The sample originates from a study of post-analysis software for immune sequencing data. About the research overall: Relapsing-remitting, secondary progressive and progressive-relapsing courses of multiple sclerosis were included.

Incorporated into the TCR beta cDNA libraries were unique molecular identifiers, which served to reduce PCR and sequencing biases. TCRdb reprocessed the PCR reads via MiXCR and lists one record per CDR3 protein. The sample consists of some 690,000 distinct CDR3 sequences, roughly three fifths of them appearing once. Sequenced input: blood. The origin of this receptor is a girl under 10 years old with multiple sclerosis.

CDR3 in amino acids: CASSQRTGAYGYTF. DNA of the CDR3: TGTGCCAGCAGCCAAAGGACAGGGGCCTATGGCTACACCTTC. J is TRBJ1-2 and V is TRBV4-2; 9 bases fit TRBD1. Germline CDR1 is LGHNA and CDR2 is YNFKEQ. V was pared by 2 bases and J by 4 bases, with 2 bases of the junction left unmatched. This CDR3 region has 14 residues.